One and the same sample provided the 2 T cell receptor beta chains below, sequenced in a study of post-analysis software for immune sequencing data. Each TCR beta cDNA library carried unique molecular identifiers. TCRdb used MiXCR to reprocess the PCR reads, holding one entry per CDR3 protein. Of around 150,000 distinct CDR3 sequences detected, around 36% appear once; the ten largest clones hold 28%. This specimen consisted of blood, obtained after autologous hematopoietic stem cell transplantation. These receptors were obtained from a girl under 18 with multiple sclerosis.

The rearrangement links TRBV7-9 to TRBJ2-5; TRBD2 aligns across 7 bases. This CDR3 is built from 16 residues. Trimming took 7 bases from V and 0 from J; bases not matched to a gene: 11. Germline V gene data show CDR1 as SEHNR and CDR2 as FQNEAQ (reference sequence). The CDR3 spells CASTKLGGPDQETQYF. The CDR3 DNA reads as TGTGCCAGCACCAAATTGGGAGGGCCGGACCAAGAGACCCAGTACTTC.

The chain has TRBV20-1 and TRBJ2-1, with 8 bases matching TRBD2. The V gene end was trimmed by 5 bases and the J gene end by 5 bases; junction bases not matched to a gene: 14. Germline CDR1 and CDR2: DFQATT and SNEGSKA (reference sequence). CDR3 size: 16 residues. The CDR3 DNA follows: TGCAGTGCTCCATCAATACCAGCGGGAGCGCACAATGAGCAGTTCTTC. Translation: CSAPSIPAGAHNEQFF.